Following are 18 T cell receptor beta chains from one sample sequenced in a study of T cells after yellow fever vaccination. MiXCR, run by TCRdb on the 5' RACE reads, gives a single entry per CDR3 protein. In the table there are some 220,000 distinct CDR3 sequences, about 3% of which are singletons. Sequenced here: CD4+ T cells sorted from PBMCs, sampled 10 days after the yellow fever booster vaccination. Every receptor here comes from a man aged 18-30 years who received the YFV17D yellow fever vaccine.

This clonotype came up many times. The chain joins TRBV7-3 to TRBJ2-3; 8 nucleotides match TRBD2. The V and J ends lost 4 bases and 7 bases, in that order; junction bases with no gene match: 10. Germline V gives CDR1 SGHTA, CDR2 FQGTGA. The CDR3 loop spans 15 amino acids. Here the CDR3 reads CASSSHSGAGNTQYF. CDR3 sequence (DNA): TGTGCCAGCAGCTCCCATAGCGGGGCGGGGAATACGCAGTATTTT.

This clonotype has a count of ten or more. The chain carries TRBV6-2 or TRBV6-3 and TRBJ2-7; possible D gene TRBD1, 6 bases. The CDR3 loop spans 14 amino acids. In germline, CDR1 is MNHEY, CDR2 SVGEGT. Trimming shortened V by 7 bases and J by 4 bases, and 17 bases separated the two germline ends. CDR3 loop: CASIKKGDEYEQYV. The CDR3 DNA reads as TGTGCCAGCATTAAGAAGGGGGATGAGTACGAGCAGTACGTC.

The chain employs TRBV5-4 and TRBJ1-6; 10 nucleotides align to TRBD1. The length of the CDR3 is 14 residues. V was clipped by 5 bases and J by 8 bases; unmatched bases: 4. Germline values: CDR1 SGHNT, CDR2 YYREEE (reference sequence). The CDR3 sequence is CASRRDRGDSPLHF. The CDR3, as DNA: TGTGCCAGCAGGCGGGACAGGGGTGATTCACCCCTCCACTTT.

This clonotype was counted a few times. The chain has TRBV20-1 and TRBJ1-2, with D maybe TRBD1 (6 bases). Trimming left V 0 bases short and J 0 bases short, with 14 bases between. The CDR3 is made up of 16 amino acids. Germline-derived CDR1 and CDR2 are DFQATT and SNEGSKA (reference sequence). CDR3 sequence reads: CSARDSGGRANYGYTF. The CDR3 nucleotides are TGCAGTGCTAGAGATAGCGGGGGCCGAGCTAACTATGGCTACACCTTC.

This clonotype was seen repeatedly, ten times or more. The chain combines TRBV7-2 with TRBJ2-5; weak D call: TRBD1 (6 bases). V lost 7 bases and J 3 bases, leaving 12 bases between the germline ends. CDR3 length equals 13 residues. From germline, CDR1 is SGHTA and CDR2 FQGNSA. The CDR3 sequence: CASTLYREETQYF. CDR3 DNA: TGTGCCAGCACCCTTTACAGGGAAGAGACCCAGTACTTC.

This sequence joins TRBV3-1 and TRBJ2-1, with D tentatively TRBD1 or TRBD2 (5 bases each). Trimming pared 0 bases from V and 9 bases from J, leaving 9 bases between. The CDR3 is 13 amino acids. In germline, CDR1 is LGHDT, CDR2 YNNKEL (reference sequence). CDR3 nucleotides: TGTGCCAGCAGCCAAGATGAGGGGAGTGAGCAGTTCTTC. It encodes CASSQDEGSEQFF.

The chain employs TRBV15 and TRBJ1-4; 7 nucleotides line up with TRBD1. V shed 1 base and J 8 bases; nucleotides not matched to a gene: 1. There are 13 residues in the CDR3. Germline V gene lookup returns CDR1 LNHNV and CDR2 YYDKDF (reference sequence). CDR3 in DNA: TGTGCCACCAGCAGAGGCAGGGGGGAAAAACTGTTTTTT. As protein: CATSRGRGEKLFF. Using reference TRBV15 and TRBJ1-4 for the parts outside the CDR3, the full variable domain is DAMVIQNPRYQVTQFGKPVTLSCSQTLNHNVMYWYQQKSSQAPKLLFHYYDKDFNNEADTPDNFQSRRPNTSFCFLDIRSPGLGDTAMYLCATSRGRGEKLFFGSGTQLSVL.

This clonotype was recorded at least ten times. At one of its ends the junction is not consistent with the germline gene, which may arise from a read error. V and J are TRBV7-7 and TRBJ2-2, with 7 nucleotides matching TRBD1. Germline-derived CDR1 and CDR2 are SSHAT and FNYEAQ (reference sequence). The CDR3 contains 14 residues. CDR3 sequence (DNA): TGTGCTAGCAGCCCGGGACAGCTTTCCGGGGAGCTGTTTTTT. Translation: CASSPGQLSGELFF.

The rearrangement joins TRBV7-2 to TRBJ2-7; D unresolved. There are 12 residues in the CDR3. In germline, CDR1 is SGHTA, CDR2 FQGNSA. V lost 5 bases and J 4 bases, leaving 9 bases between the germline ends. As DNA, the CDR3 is TGTGCCAGCAGCCCAAGCCGGTACGAGCAGTACGTC. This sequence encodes CASSPSRYEQYV.

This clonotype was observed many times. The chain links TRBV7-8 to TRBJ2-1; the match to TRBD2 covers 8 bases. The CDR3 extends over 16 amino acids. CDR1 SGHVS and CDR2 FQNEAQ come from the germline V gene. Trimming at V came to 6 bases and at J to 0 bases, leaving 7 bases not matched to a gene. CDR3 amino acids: CASRGTSGSSYNEQFF. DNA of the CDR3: TGTGCCAGCAGAGGAACTAGCGGTAGCTCCTACAATGAGCAGTTCTTC. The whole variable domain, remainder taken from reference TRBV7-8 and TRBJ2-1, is GAGVSQSPRYKVAKRGQDVALRCDPISGHVSLFWYQQALGQGPEFLTYFQNEAQLDKSGLPSDRFFAERPEGSVSTLKIQRTQQEDSAVYLCASRGTSGSSYNEQFFGPGTRLTVL.

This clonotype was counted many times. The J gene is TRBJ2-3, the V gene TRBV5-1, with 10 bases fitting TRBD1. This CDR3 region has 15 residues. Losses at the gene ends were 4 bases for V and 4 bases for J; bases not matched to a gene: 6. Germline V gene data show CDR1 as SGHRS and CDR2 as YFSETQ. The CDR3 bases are TGCGCCAGCAGCCGTAGGACAGGGGGTTCAGATACGCAGTATTTT. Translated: CASSRRTGGSDTQYF.

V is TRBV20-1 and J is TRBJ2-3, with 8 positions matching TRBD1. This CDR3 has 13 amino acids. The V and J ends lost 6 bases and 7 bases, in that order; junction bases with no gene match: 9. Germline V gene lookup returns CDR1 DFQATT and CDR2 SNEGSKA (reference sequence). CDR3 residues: CSAPPGGEYTQYF. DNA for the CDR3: TGCAGTGCCCCGCCAGGGGGCGAGTATACGCAGTATTTT.

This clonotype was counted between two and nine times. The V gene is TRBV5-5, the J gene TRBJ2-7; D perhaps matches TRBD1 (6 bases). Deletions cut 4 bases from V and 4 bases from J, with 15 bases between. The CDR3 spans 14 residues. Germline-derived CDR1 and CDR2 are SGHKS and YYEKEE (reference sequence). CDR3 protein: CASSGGPVLYEQYV. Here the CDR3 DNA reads TGTGCCAGCAGCGGGGGCCCTGTATTATACGAGCAGTACGTC.

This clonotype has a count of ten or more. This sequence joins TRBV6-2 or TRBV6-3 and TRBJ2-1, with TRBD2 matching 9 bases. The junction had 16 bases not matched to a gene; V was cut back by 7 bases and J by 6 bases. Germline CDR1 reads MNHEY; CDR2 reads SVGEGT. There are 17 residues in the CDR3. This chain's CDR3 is CASTSTTWRGGSNEQFF. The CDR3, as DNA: TGTGCCAGCACCTCCACTACTTGGCGGGGGGGCAGCAATGAGCAGTTCTTC.

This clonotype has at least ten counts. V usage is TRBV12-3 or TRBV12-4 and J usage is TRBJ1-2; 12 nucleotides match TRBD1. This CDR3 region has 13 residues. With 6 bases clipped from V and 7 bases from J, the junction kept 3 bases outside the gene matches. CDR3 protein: CASRRDRGPGYTF. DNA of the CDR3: TGTGCCAGCAGAAGGGACAGGGGGCCTGGCTACACCTTC.

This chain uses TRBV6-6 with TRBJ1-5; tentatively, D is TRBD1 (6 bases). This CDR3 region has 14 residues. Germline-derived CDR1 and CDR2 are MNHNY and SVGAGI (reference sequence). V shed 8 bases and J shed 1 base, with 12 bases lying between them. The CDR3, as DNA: TGTGCCAGCGTTCCAGGGGCAAGCAATCAGCCCCAGCATTTT. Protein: CASVPGASNQPQHF.

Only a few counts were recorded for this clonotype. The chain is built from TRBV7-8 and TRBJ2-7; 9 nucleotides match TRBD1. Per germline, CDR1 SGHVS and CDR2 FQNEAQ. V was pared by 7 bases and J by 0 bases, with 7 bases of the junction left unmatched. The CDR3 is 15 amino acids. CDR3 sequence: CASIQRDRDSYEQYF. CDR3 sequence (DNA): TGTGCCAGCATCCAGAGGGACAGGGACTCCTACGAGCAGTACTTC.

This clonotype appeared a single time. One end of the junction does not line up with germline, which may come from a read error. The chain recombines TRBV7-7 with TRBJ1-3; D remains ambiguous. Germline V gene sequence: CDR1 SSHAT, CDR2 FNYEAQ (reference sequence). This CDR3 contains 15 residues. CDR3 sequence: CAGSPDPDSGNTIYF. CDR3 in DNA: TGTGCCGGCAGCCCGGACCCTGACTCTGGAAACACCATATATTTT.